These T cell receptor beta chains were read from a single sample in a study of cytomegalovirus exposure and HLA in healthy donors. Data came from immunoSEQ multiplex PCR; TCRdb stores just in-frame clones and leaves some out. The sample lists 130,000 or so clones; roughly 77% were seen once. The sequencing sample was made of PBMCs. Source of these receptors: a young man in good health and CMV-seronegative. Each CDR3 is given with its conserved first and last residue. A D gene is named only where the DNA matches it firmly. For some rows the clone size is stated as once, few or many, or as a class when expanded; others skip it.

clone_size,d_call,j_call,v_call,cdr3_nt,cdr3_aa
-,-,TRBJ1-2,TRBV9,TGTGCCAGCAGCGTATGGGCCAACGAAGATGGCTACACCTTC,CASSVWANEDGYTF
-,-,TRBJ2-7,TRBV5-1,TGCGCCAGCAGCTTGGAATTCGGCTACGAGCAGTACTTC,CASSLEFGYEQYF
-,-,TRBJ1-4,TRBV19,TGTGCCAGTAGTCCCTCTTTGTTCGAAAAACTGTTTTTT,CASSPSLFEKLFF
-,TRBD1,TRBJ1-2,TRBV7-9,TGTGCCAGCAGGACAGGGGTGGACTATGGCTACACCTTC,CASRTGVDYGYTF
-,TRBD1,TRBJ1-2,TRBV5-4,TGTGCCAGCAGCCCCGGACAGGTTAACTATGGCTACACCTTC,CASSPGQVNYGYTF
-,-,TRBJ2-5,TRBV7-3,TGTGCCAGCAGCTTAGAGGGGGGGTCGGAGACCCAGTACTTC,CASSLEGGSETQYF
-,TRBD1,TRBJ1-5,TRBV27,TGTGCCAGCACCCCGGGACAGGGCAATCAGCCCCAGCATTTT,CASTPGQGNQPQHF
-,TRBD1,TRBJ1-2,TRBV7-2,TGTGCCAGTTCCGGGACAGGGGGCGTGATAGCTGGCTACACCTTC,CASSGTGGVIAGYTF
-,-,TRBJ1-2,TRBV6-1,TGTGCCAGCAGTGAAGCGAAGGACAAAACTAACTATGGCTACACCTTC,CASSEAKDKTNYGYTF
-,TRBD1,TRBJ2-1,TRBV19,TGTGCCAGTAGGCCCCGGGACAGGGGGAGGAATGAGCAGTTCTTC,CASRPRDRGRNEQFF
-,TRBD2,TRBJ2-5,TRBV19,TGTGCCAGTAGTATAGGGAAGACTAGCGTCGGGGAGACCCAGTACTTC,CASSIGKTSVGETQYF
-,TRBD1,TRBJ2-1,TRBV7-2,TGTGCCAGCAGCTTAGGAGGGACAGGGGCATGGAATGAGCAGTTCTTC,CASSLGGTGAWNEQFF
-,-,TRBJ2-7,TRBV7-9,TGTGCCAGCAGCTCCCCCCGGGCGGGGGCGCTCTCCTACGAGCAGTACTTC,CASSSPRAGALSYEQYF
-,-,TRBJ2-1,TRBV4-1,TGCGCCAGCAGCCAAGAGTGGGCAGGATCCTACAATGAGCAGTTCTTC,CASSQEWAGSYNEQFF
-,TRBD2,TRBJ2-5,TRBV7-3,TGTGCCAGCAGCCCCACACGGACTAGTCGGGAGACCCAGTACTTC,CASSPTRTSRETQYF
-,-,TRBJ1-3,TRBV6-5,TGTGCCAGCAGCAGGACAGTCGGAAACACCATATATTTT,CASSRTVGNTIYF
-,-,TRBJ2-7,TRBV7-6,TGTGCCAGCAGCTACGTCCCCGGGGGAGAGCAGTACTTC,CASSYVPGGEQYF
-,-,TRBJ2-3,TRBV15,TGTGCCTCCGGGCCTGGCGGGACAGATACGCAGTATTTT,CASGPGGTDTQYF
-,-,TRBJ1-1,TRBV18,TGTGCCAGCTCACCGACAGGTCTTCTCACTGAAGCTTTCTTT,CASSPTGLLTEAFF
-,TRBD1,TRBJ1-1,TRBV11-2,TGTGCCAGCAGCTTAGATCCTTGGGACAGAAACGAGAACACTGAAGCTTTCTTT,CASSLDPWDRNENTEAFF
-,-,TRBJ1-1,TRBV27,TGTGCCAGCAGCCCAGCCAGGTATCCCATGAACACTGAAGCTTTCTTT,CASSPARYPMNTEAFF
-,TRBD2,TRBJ2-1,TRBV4-2,TGTGCCAGCAGCCAAGATGACCTAGCGGGGGACAATGAGCAGTTCTTC,CASSQDDLAGDNEQFF
once,TRBD2,TRBJ2-5,TRBV5-1,TGCGCCAGCAGAAGGACGGGGGGACAAGAGACCCAGTACTTC,CASRRTGGQETQYF
-,TRBD1,TRBJ1-6,TRBV29-1,TGCAGCGCTGGACAGGGAGCCAATTCACCCCTCCACTTT,CSAGQGANSPLHF
-,-,TRBJ1-1,TRBV18,TGTGCCAGCTCACCAACAGGGTTGAACACTGAAGCTTTCTTT,CASSPTGLNTEAFF